Sequencing of this T cell receptor (beta chain) was carried out in a study of type 1 regulatory T cells. Study-wide background: An in vitro protocol generated T-allo10, a Tr1-enriched, alloantigen-specific CD4 T cell product. The study, taken as a whole, reports: Compared with non-Tr1 cells, Tr1 cells showed a narrower TCR repertoire.

Germline V gives CDR1 KGHSH, CDR2 LQKENI. CDR3 length: 14 residues. Trimming took 4 bases from V and 2 from J, leaving 12 bases between them. About this clonotype: Its antigen is unknown.

TCRdb re-called the reads with MiXCR, one entry per CDR3 protein. The sample holds tens of thousands of distinct CDR3 sequences, more than 10% seen once. This receptor was taken from a human donor in good health. The chain is built from TRBV18 and TRBJ2-7, with TRBD1 as a possible D gene (6 bases). Sequencing was carried out using cultured non-Tr1 T cells, either the whole culture or a sorted T cell fraction (not recorded which). The chain's CDR3 is CASSRLQGPYEQYF. The CDR3 coding sequence is TGTGCCAGCTCACGCTTACAGGGACCCTACGAGCAGTACTTC.